This T cell receptor (beta chain) was obtained from a study of T cells in Graves' hyperthyroidism and ophthalmopathy. General study findings and limits: Appearing also in blood were most of the thyroid clonotypes expanded above 0.001.

RNA transcripts served as the template for amplifying TCR beta CDR3 regions. Researchers ran a first-round RT-PCR on the TCR CDR3 using the HTBI primer set. TCRdb reprocessed the multiplex PCR reads with MiXCR, giving one entry per CDR3 protein. The data show fewer than 500,000 distinct CDR3 sequences, about 15% seen once. Of note for this clonotype: Its antigen remains unidentified.

The sample consisted of blood. This clonotype originated in a woman younger than 45 with Graves' ophthalmopathy.

The DNA for the CDR3 is TGTGCCAGTAGTCGGGGCCAGGGGGCTGACTATGGCTACACCTTC. Amino acids: CASSRGQGADYGYTF. The rearrangement joins TRBV19 to TRBJ1-2, with TRBD1 matching over 8 bases. The CDR3 is made up of 15 amino acids. Looked up from germline, CDR1 is LNHDA and CDR2 is SQIVND (reference sequence). V trimming: 5 bases; J trimming: 3 bases; junction bases outside the gene matches: 8.